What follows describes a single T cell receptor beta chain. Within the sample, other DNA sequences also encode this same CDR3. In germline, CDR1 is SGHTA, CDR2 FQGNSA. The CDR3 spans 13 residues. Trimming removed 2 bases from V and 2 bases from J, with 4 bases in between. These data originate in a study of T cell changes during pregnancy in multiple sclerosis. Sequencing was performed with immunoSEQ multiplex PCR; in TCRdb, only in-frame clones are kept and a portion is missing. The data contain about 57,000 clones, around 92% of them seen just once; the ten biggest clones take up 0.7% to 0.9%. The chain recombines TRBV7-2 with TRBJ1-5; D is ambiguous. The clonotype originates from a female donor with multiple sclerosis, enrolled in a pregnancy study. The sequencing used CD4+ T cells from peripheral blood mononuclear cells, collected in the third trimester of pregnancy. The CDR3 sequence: CASSLRGNQPQHF. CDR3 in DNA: TGTGCCAGCAGCTTACGGGGCAATCAGCCCCAGCATTTT.